The present T cell receptor (beta chain) was sequenced within a study of T cells in localized non-small cell lung cancer. The method was immunoSEQ multiplex PCR; TCRdb's version includes in-frame clones alone and lacks a portion of them. The sample records roughly 48,000 clones, around three quarters being singletons. Trimming pared 4 bases from V and 3 bases from J, leaving 7 bases between. CDR1 SGHNT and CDR2 YYREEE come from the germline V gene (reference sequence). CDR3 size: 13 residues. As to this clone: Its antigen is still unknown.

The study, taken as a whole, reports: Heterogeneity cannot be ruled out, as sequencing used one tumor region only. Overall survival was longer when the density of T cells in the blood was higher. Adjacent uninvolved lung had the highest clonality, suggesting focused antigen responses. When the top 100 tumor clones were examined, a median about 60 of them also appeared in the adjacent lung, which was paired and uninvolved.

The TCR comes from a woman aged 40-70 years with stage II lung adenocarcinoma. The chain joins TRBV5-4 to TRBJ2-2; unclear D gene. This material consisted of PBMCs, taken before any cancer treatment. This CDR3 is CASSPPYTGELFF. For the CDR3, the DNA is TGTGCCAGCAGCCCTCCGTACACCGGGGAGCTGTTTTTT. The full variable domain, with the rest looked up from reference TRBV5-4 and TRBJ2-2, is ETGVTQSPTHLIKTRGQQVTLRCSSQSGHNTVSWYQQALGQGPQFIFQYYREEENGRGNFPPRFSGLQFPNYSSELNVNALELDDSALYLCASSPPYTGELFFGEGSRLTVL.